This T cell receptor (beta chain) comes out of a study of memory CD8 T cells in hepatitis C reinfection (dated by TCRdb to the late 2010s). Looking at the study overall: Of the five donors, three spontaneously resolved two consecutive HCV infections, and two cleared a primary infection but developed chronic infection after reinfection. A case counted as HCV reinfection when an HCV RNA test came back positive after two negative tests taken at least 60 days apart. Late or post reinfection samples were obtained 12 to 24 weeks after detection of reinfection. In the reinfection study, participants with a resolved prior HCV infection were followed up every 3 months. Between about 2008 and 2012, 5 or 6 reinfection cases with stored pre-reinfection samples were identified. In about five donors, the study followed the TCR beta repertoire of virus-specific CD8 T cells over time through an HCV reinfection episode.

A word on this clone: What this receptor recognizes is not known. Qualities for individual bases were not recorded, and no much larger clone is one base off.

The study at large found these results: Because only five or six donors were included, definitive conclusions about public clonotypes linked to secondary clearance were beyond the reach of the study.

The library relied on the immunoSEQ multiplex PCR assay. Genomic DNA was extracted from sorted cells, and the TCR beta V, D and J regions were sequenced by Adaptive Biotechnologies' automated high-throughput method. A two-step, bias-controlled multiplex PCR was used to amplify CDR3 regions. Amplified TCR beta libraries were sequenced on an Illumina instrument. As for the authors' bioinformatics: Demultiplexed reads were processed to reduce amplification and sequencing bias, and the IMGT database was used to assign CDR3 sequences to gene families. ImmunoSEQ software version 2.0 was used to analyze the repertoire data. Out-of-frame sequences and sequences with stop codons in the CDR3 were removed from clonotype lists. Clonotypes below 0.01% frequency were excluded because they corresponded to less than one cell. Richness was calculated by dividing observed richness by the number of input cells, and evenness was calculated by dividing Shannon entropy by the log of observed richness. To measure repertoire diversity and how similar the repertoire was between time points, Simpson diversity and Morisita-Horn overlap indices were applied. Clonotypes were grouped as dominant (>1%), sub-dominant (0.5-0.99%), low abundance (0.1-0.49%) or lowest abundance (<0.1%). A germline index was derived by subtracting total nucleotide additions from total CDR3 length and dividing the result by total CDR3 length. What TCRdb holds here is the immuneACCESS table cut down to in-frame rearrangements. Part of the clones is not present; checked against another copy, under half of the missing clones reflect an unresolved V gene, and the others are unexplained. V, J and clone size are those of that table, while D and trimming were read from the DNA. The sample table records just over 45,000 clones; approximately 92% of these occur just once. 0.65% to 0.9% of the sample is in the top ten clones.

This specimen's time point label, interpreted: late/post reinfection, 12 to 24 weeks after detection. Sorted cells were sequenced directly ex vivo, without in vitro expansion prior to TCR sequencing. The donors were people who inject drugs and were enrolled in the Montreal Acute Hepatitis C Cohort Study (HEPCO) in Canada. Total naive CD8 T cells, sorted as viable CD3+ CD8+ CD45RO-, came from two donors at all three reinfection time points as controls. Before sorting, cryopreserved peripheral blood mononuclear cells were thawed and used as the source for purifying CD8 T cells. Negative selection with the MACS CD8+ T cell Isolation Kit was used to enrich CD8 T cells. Cells were sorted on a BD FACSAria II sorter running FACSDiva software, and FlowJo was used to analyze the data. This receptor was identified in a man in his late teens or twenties with hepatitis C virus infection. Sequenced: naive CD8+ T cells sorted from blood. Read against the paper, the sample's cell subset or site label means: total naive CD8+CD45RO- T cells.

The sequenced DNA: TGTGCCAGCAGCAGGGACAGGGAGTCTACTAATGAAAAACTGTTTTTT. Its coded protein is CASSRDRESTNEKLFF. The rearrangement combines TRBV7-2 with TRBJ1-4; TRBD1 fits 9 bases in the junction. For this chain, trimming is 5 bases at the V end and 2 bases at the J end, and the number of junction bases without a gene match is 6. Taken from the germline V gene, the CDR1 and CDR2 loops are SGHTA and FQGNSA. The CDR3 sequence holds 16 residues, the cysteine and phenylalanine included. Left in the record is the CDR3 DNA by itself, 48 bases read in frame from the first base. Supplemented by the reference TRBV7-2 and TRBJ1-4 proteins around the CDR3, the complete variable domain is GAGVSQSPSNKVTEKGKDVELRCDPISGHTALYWYRQSLGQGLEFLIYFQGNSAPDKSGLPSDRFSAERTGGSVSTLTIQRTQQEDSAVYLCASSRDRESTNEKLFFGSGTQLSVL.